The rows below give T cell receptor beta chains drawn from one sample of a study of blood T cell repertoires in COVID-19. The protocol was immunoSEQ multiplex PCR, while the TCRdb copy is restricted to in-frame clones and leaves out a portion. Of 380,000 or so clones detected, about 90% appear once; the ten largest clones hold 1.2%. The material sequenced was peripheral blood. Receptors were obtained from a man aged 35 to 55 with acute or convalescent COVID-19. The CDR3 runs from the conserved cysteine through the conserved F or W. D genes are given only for firm matches. A row's size may be missing; if present it is once, few, many or a size class.

CDR3nt: TGTGCCAGCAGCTGGACTAGCGGACCCTACGAGCAGTACTTC
CDR3aa: CASSWTSGPYEQYF
v_gene: TRBV27
abundance: .
d_gene: TRBD2
j_gene: TRBJ2-7

CDR3nt: TGTGCCAGCAGCCCGGGGAACTACGAGCAGTACTTC
CDR3aa: CASSPGNYEQYF
v_gene: TRBV5-4
abundance: once
d_gene: .
j_gene: TRBJ2-7

CDR3nt: TGTGCCAGCAGCGTGGGGAGCTGGGAGCTGTTTTTT
CDR3aa: CASSVGSWELFF
v_gene: TRBV11-2
abundance: .
d_gene: .
j_gene: TRBJ2-2

CDR3nt: TGTGCCAGCGGCAGGGGAGGGTTTTCTCAGCCCCAGCATTTT
CDR3aa: CASGRGGFSQPQHF
v_gene: TRBV28
abundance: .
d_gene: .
j_gene: TRBJ1-5

CDR3nt: TGTGCCAGCAGTACGTCTCAAAGGACACAGACGACCTACGAGCAGTACTTC
CDR3aa: CASSTSQRTQTTYEQYF
v_gene: TRBV28
abundance: .
d_gene: .
j_gene: TRBJ2-7

CDR3nt: TGTGCCAGCAGTCTTCGGGACGAGCAGTACTTC
CDR3aa: CASSLRDEQYF
v_gene: TRBV21-1
abundance: .
d_gene: .
j_gene: TRBJ2-7

CDR3nt: TGCGCCAGCAGCCCACAGACAGGTTCTGGAAACACCATATATTTT
CDR3aa: CASSPQTGSGNTIYF
v_gene: TRBV4-1
abundance: .
d_gene: .
j_gene: TRBJ1-3

CDR3nt: TGCGCCAGCAGCCAAGATCAAGGGGGATTCACCGGGGAGCTGTTTTTT
CDR3aa: CASSQDQGGFTGELFF
v_gene: TRBV4-3
abundance: .
d_gene: .
j_gene: TRBJ2-2

CDR3nt: TGTGCCAGCAGCTCAGGGTTCGGCAATCAGCCCCAGCATTTT
CDR3aa: CASSSGFGNQPQHF
v_gene: TRBV7-9
abundance: few
d_gene: .
j_gene: TRBJ1-5

CDR3nt: TGTGCCAGCAGTGATCAAGGGGACACTGAAGCTTTCTTT
CDR3aa: CASSDQGDTEAFF
v_gene: TRBV6-1
abundance: .
d_gene: .
j_gene: TRBJ1-1

CDR3nt: TGTGCCAGTACTATTACAGGGATCAATCAGCCCCAGCATTTT
CDR3aa: CASTITGINQPQHF
v_gene: TRBV19
abundance: .
d_gene: .
j_gene: TRBJ1-5

CDR3nt: TGCGCCAGCAGCCAAGATGCAGGTCCCTACGAGCAGTACTTC
CDR3aa: CASSQDAGPYEQYF
v_gene: TRBV4-1
abundance: .
d_gene: .
j_gene: TRBJ2-7